Listed here are 18 T cell receptor beta chains from one sample, sequenced in a study of cytomegalovirus exposure and HLA in healthy donors. 60 Vbeta and 13 Jbeta primers were used in PCR. TCRdb's copy holds only in-frame clones and misses some; the assay was immunoSEQ multiplex PCR. The data contain some 170,000 clones, roughly four fifths of them singletons. The sequenced sample consisted of PBMCs. These receptors all stem from a man aged 35 to 55 in good health and CMV-seronegative.

This clone was seen only a few times. The chain combines TRBV5-1 with TRBJ1-1, with 7 bases identical to TRBD1. This CDR3 comprises 12 residues. The germline V gene encodes CDR1 SGHRS and CDR2 YFSETQ. The junction had 0 bases not matched to a gene; V was cut back by 0 bases and J by 7 bases. The CDR3 nucleotides are TGCGCCAGCAGCTTGGCAGGGGGTGAAGCTTTCTTT. Protein sequence: CASSLAGGEAFF. Variable domain in full (rest from reference TRBV5-1 and TRBJ1-1): KAGVTQTPRYLIKTRGQQVTLSCSPISGHRSVSWYQQTPGQGLQFLFEYFSETQRNKGNFPGRFSGRQFSNSRSEMNVSTLELGDSALYLCASSLAGGEAFFGQGTRLTVV.

The chain couples TRBV15 to TRBJ2-7, with a possible D match to TRBD1 (6 bases). The CDR3 extends over 13 amino acids. Germline CDR1 LNHNV, CDR2 YYDKDF (reference sequence). V was trimmed by 2 bases and J by 4 bases, leaving 9 bases between them. CDR3 DNA: TGTGCCACCAGCAGAAGACAGGTTTACGAGCAGTACTTC. Translated, it gives CATSRRQVYEQYF.

This clone was picked up one time. This chain uses TRBV19 with TRBJ2-3; no reliable D call. CDR1 LNHDA and CDR2 SQIVND come from the germline V gene (reference sequence). The CDR3 extends over 16 amino acids. The V gene lost 2 bases and the J gene lost 0 bases, with 12 bases spanning the gap. DNA of the CDR3: TGTGCCAGTAGTATATCGGCGGCCGCTAGCACAGATACGCAGTATTTT. Protein: CASSISAAASTDTQYF.

This sequence joins TRBV11-2 and TRBJ1-2; D gene ambiguous. Trimming pared 6 bases from V and 5 bases from J, leaving 10 bases between. Germline lookup yields CDR1 SGHAT and CDR2 FQNNGV. The CDR3 has 12 amino acids. CDR3 nucleotide sequence: TGTGCCAGCAGGGCAGAATCATATGGCTACACCTTC. This codes for CASRAESYGYTF.

A remark on this clone: Germline is not matched at one junction end, which may reflect a read error. The rearrangement uses TRBV2 and TRBJ2-3; D might be TRBD2 (5 bases). This CDR3 contains 12 residues. CDR1 SNHLY and CDR2 FYNNEI come from the germline V gene. The CDR3 is CASSGEIGSMDF. The CDR3 nucleotides are TGTGCCAGCAGTGGGGAGATTGGGTCCATGGATTTT.

V gene TRBV2 combines with J gene TRBJ2-7, with 8 bases aligning to TRBD1. V was clipped by 6 bases and J by 4 bases; unmatched bases: 11. This CDR3 is 15 amino acids long. Looked up from germline, CDR1 is SNHLY and CDR2 is FYNNEI. The CDR3 sequence: CASRNNAGQGYEQYF. The DNA of the CDR3 is TGTGCCAGCAGAAATAACGCAGGACAGGGTTACGAGCAGTACTTC.

The rearrangement links TRBV6-5 to TRBJ1-1, with D perhaps TRBD1 (6 bases). Germline CDR1 MNHEY, CDR2 SVGAGI. CDR3 length: 15 amino acids. V was trimmed by 5 bases and J by 2 bases, leaving 15 bases between them. DNA for the CDR3: TGTGCCAGCAGTCTAGCGGGGGCAATAAACACTGAAGCTTTCTTT. As protein: CASSLAGAINTEAFF.

This chain joins TRBV11-2 and TRBJ2-5, with 14 nucleotides matching TRBD2. This CDR3 spans 18 amino acids. The germline V gene has CDR1 SGHAT and CDR2 FQNNGV. V dropped 1 base and J dropped 5; count of bases not matched to a gene: 9. CDR3 in amino acids: CASSLAPGLAGGGETQYF. CDR3 DNA sequence: TGTGCCAGCAGCTTAGCCCCCGGACTAGCGGGGGGAGGGGAGACCCAGTACTTC.

The CDR3 bases are TGTGCCAGCAGCCCCGGGACAGGGGATCTGGTGGCTGGAAACACCATATATTTT. Translation gives CASSPGTGDLVAGNTIYF. V and J are TRBV11-3 and TRBJ1-3; 10 nucleotides match TRBD1. The germline CDR1 and CDR2 sequences are SGHNT and YENEEA. This CDR3 is 18 amino acids long. Losses at the gene ends were 5 bases for V and 2 bases for J; bases not matched to a gene: 12.

This clone was recorded only once. The rearrangement links TRBV7-3 to TRBJ1-2; D possibly corresponds to TRBD1 (5 bases). This CDR3 comprises 13 residues. V dropped 7 bases and J dropped 8 bases, with 17 bases sitting between them. The germline gives CDR1 SGHTA, CDR2 FQGTGA. CDR3 nucleotide sequence: TGTGCCAGCACGTCCATCCCGGGGGACGGCTACACCTTC. It encodes CASTSIPGDGYTF.

The chain recombines TRBV28 with TRBJ2-5; 8 bases line up with TRBD2. Per the germline V gene, CDR1 is MDHEN and CDR2 is SYDVKM. The length of the CDR3 is 18 residues. With 1 base clipped from V and 5 bases from J, the junction kept 15 bases outside the gene matches. This CDR3 is CASSLLGGGRPEGETQYF. CDR3 nucleotide sequence: TGTGCCAGCAGTTTATTGGGCGGGGGGCGACCTGAGGGGGAGACCCAGTACTTC.

The CDR3 DNA reads TGTGCCAGCAGCTTGAGTACTTACGAGCAGTACTTC. Translating gives CASSLSTYEQYF. The rearrangement joins TRBV5-6 to TRBJ2-7; D is uncertain. V was trimmed by 1 base and J by 4 bases, leaving 6 bases between them. Per the germline V gene, CDR1 is SGHDT and CDR2 is YYEEEE. The CDR3 is 12 residues long.

This clone was picked up a small number of times. The junction departs from the called germline gene at one end, perhaps through a read error. V and J are TRBV5-4 and TRBJ2-5, with TRBD1 as a possible D gene (6 bases). This CDR3 has 14 residues. Germline V CDR1 and CDR2: SGHNT, YYREEE (reference sequence). CDR3 DNA sequence: TGCGCCAGCAGCCTGCTGACAGGCGGGGAGACCCAGTACTTC. Its translation: CASSLLTGGETQYF.

The gene calls are TRBV29-1 and TRBJ1-1; D remains ambiguous. CDR1 is SQVTM, CDR2 ANQGSEA, per germline. V gave up 8 bases and J gave up 5 bases, with 9 bases separating them. The CDR3 runs 10 residues. CDR3 sequence: CSPSATEAFF. CDR3 coding DNA: TGCAGCCCCAGCGCTACTGAAGCTTTCTTT.

V gene TRBV30 combines with J gene TRBJ2-7; 12 nucleotides align to TRBD1. The CDR3 totals 14 residues. Unmatched junction bases numbered 8, after V lost 5 bases and J lost 6 bases. The germline V gene has CDR1 GTSNPN and CDR2 SVGIG (reference sequence). The CDR3 sequence: CAWWDRGRFAEQYF. CDR3 coding DNA: TGTGCCTGGTGGGACAGGGGGCGGTTCGCCGAGCAGTACTTC.

The V and J genes are TRBV27 and TRBJ2-1; maybe TRBD2 (5 bases). The ends were cut back, 6 bases at V and 6 bases at J, with 9 bases in the middle. The CDR3 totals 12 residues. CDR1 is MNHEY, CDR2 SMNVEV, per germline (reference sequence). The CDR3 reads CASSGVRNEQFF. CDR3 sequence (DNA): TGTGCCAGCAGCGGGGTACGCAATGAGCAGTTCTTC.

V is TRBV19 and J is TRBJ1-1; unclear D gene. The germline gives CDR1 LNHDA, CDR2 SQIVND (reference sequence). V lost 7 bases to trimming and J lost 1 base, with 16 bases between them. This CDR3 is built from 15 residues. CDR3 residues: CASILDKAANTEAFF. The CDR3 nucleotides are TGTGCCAGTATCCTCGACAAAGCGGCGAACACTGAAGCTTTCTTT.

This clone was counted only a few times. This chain links TRBV7-3 with TRBJ2-3; 13 nucleotides match TRBD2. Per germline, CDR1 SGHTA and CDR2 FQGTGA. V was clipped by 6 bases and J by 5 bases; unmatched bases: 5. There are 15 residues in the CDR3. This CDR3 reads CASRLAGGPGDTQYF. CDR3 DNA: TGTGCCAGCAGACTAGCGGGGGGGCCTGGAGATACGCAGTATTTT. Full variable domain (outside the CDR3, taken from reference TRBV7-3 and TRBJ2-3): GAGVSQTPSNKVTEKGKYVELRCDPISGHTALYWYRQSLGQGPEFLIYFQGTGAADDSGLPNDRFFAVRPEGSVSTLKIQRTERGDSAVYLCASRLAGGPGDTQYFGPGTRLTVL.